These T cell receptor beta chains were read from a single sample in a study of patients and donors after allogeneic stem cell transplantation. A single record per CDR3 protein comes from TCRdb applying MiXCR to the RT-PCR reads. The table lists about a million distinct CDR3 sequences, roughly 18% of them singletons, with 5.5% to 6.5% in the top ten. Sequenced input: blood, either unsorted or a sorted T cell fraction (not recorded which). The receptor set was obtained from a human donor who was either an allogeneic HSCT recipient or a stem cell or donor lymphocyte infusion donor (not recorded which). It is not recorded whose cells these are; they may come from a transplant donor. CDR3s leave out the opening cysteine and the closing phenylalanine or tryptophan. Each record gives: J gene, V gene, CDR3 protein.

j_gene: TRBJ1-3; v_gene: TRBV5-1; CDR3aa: ASSLDGREGNTIY
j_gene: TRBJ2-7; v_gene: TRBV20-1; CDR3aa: SAKKVAGVYEQY
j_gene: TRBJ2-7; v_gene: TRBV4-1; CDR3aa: ASSQEPGSEQY
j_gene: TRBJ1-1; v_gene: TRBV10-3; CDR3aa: ATQKPRDRRNTEAF
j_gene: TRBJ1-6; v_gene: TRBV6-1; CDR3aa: ASSQQQRVSPLH
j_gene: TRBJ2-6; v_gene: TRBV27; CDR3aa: ASRYLGQKHSGANVLT
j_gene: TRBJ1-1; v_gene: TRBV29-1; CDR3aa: SVRTGAVVPG
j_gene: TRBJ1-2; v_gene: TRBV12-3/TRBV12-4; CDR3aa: ASKPQGAGGYT
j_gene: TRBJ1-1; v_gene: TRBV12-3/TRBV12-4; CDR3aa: ASRGQGARGTEAF
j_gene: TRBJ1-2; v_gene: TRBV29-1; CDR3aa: SVEDLRRTPRHGYT
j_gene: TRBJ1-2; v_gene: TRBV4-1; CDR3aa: ASSHLGRLTYGYT
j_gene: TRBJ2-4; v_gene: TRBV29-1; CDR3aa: SVQTLSKNIQY
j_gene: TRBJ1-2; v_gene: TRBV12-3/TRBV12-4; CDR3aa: ASSPRHGYGYT
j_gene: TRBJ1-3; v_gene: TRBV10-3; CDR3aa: AISGSGGNTIY
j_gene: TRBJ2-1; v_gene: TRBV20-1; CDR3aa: SGRVYNEQF
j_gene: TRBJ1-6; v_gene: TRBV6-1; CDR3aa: ASTRDRGQRGSPLH
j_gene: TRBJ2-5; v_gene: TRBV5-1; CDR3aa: ASSLVGNPEETQY
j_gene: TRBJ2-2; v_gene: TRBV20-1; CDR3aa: SARDATVNTGELF
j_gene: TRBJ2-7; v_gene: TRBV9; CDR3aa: ASSALGGSLSYEQY
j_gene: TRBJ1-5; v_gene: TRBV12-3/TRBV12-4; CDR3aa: ASTLGRYSNQPQH
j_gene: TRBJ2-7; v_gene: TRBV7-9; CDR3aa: ASSLAAGGPKEQY
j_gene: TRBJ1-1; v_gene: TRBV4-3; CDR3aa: ASSQDRILNAAF